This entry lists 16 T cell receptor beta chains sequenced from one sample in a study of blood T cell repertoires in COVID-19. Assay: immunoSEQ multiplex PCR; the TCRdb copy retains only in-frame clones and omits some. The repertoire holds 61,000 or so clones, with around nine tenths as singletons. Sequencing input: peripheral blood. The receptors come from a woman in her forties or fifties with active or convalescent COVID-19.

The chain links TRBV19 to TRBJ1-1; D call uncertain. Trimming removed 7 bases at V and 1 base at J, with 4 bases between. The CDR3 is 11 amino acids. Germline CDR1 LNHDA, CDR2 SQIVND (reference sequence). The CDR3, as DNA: TGTGCCAGTAACAAGAACACTGAAGCTTTCTTT. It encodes CASNKNTEAFF.

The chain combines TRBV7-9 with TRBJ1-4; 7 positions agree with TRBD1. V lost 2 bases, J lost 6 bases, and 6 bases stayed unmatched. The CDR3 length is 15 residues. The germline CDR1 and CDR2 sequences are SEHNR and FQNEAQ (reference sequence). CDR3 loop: CASSLSTGVHEKLFF. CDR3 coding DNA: TGTGCCAGCAGCTTAAGCACAGGGGTTCATGAAAAACTGTTTTTT.

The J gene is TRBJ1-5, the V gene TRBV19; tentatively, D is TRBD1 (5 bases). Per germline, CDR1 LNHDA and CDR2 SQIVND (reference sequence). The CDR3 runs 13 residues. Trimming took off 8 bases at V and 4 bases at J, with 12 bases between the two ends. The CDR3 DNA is TGTGCCAGTGGGGTACAGGTTAATCAGCCCCAGCATTTT. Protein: CASGVQVNQPQHF.

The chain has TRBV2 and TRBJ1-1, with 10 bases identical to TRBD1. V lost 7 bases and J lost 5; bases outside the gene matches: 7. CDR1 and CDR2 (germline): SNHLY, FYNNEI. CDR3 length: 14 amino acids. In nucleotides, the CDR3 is TGTGCCAGCAAAACCGACAGGGGGCGGACTGAAGCTTTCTTT. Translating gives CASKTDRGRTEAFF.

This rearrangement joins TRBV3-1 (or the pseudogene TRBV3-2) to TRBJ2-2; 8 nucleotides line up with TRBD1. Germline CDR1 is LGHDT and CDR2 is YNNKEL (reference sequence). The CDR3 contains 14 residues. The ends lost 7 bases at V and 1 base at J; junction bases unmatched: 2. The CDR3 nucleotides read TGTGCCAGCACAGGGACAGGGAACACCGGGGAGCTGTTTTTT. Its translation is CASTGTGNTGELFF.

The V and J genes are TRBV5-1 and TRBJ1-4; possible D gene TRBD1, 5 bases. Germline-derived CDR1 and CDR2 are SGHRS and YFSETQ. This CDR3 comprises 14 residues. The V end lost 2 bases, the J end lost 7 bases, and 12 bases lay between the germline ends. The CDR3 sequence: CASSFGREGEKLFF. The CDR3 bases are TGCGCCAGCAGCTTCGGCAGGGAGGGTGAAAAACTGTTTTTT.

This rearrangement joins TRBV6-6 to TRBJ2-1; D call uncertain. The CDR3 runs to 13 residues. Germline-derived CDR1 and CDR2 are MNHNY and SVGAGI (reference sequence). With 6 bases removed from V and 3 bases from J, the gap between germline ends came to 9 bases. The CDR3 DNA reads TGTGCCAGCAGGCCCCCTAGCTACAATGAGCAGTTCTTC. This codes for CASRPPSYNEQFF.

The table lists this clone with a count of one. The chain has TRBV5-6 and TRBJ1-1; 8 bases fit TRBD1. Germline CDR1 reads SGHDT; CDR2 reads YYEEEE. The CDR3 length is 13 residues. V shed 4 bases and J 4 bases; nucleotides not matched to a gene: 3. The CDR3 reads CASSPGTGTEAFF. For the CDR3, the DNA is TGTGCCAGCAGCCCGGGGACAGGCACTGAAGCTTTCTTT.

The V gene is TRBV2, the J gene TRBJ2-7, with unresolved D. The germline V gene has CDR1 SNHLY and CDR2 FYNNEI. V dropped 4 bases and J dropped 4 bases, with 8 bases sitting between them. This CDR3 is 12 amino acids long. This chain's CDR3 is CASSGQQYEQYF. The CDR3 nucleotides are TGTGCCAGCAGTGGACAACAATACGAGCAGTACTTC.

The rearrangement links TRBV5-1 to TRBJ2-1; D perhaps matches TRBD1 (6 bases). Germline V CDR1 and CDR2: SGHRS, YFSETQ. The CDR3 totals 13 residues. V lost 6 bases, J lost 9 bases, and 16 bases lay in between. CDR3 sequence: CASNYRDDGEQFF. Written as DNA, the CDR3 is TGCGCCAGCAACTACAGGGATGATGGTGAGCAGTTCTTC.

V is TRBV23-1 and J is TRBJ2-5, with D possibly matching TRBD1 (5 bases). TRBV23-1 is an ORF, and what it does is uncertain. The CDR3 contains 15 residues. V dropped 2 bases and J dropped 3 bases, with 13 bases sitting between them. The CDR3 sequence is CASSQEDNTEETQYF. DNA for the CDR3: TGCGCCAGCAGTCAAGAGGACAATACTGAAGAGACCCAGTACTTC.

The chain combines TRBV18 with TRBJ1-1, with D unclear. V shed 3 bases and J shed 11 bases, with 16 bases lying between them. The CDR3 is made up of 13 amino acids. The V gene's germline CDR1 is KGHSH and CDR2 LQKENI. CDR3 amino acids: CASSPSREFEAFF. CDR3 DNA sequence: TGTGCCAGCTCACCTTCCCGGGAGTTTGAGGCTTTCTTT.

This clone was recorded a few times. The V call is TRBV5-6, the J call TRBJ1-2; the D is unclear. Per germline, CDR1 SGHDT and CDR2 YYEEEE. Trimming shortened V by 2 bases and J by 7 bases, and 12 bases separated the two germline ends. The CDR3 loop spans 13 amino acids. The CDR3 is CASSFAGSGGYTF. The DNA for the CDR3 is TGTGCCAGCAGCTTTGCGGGGTCAGGTGGCTACACCTTC.

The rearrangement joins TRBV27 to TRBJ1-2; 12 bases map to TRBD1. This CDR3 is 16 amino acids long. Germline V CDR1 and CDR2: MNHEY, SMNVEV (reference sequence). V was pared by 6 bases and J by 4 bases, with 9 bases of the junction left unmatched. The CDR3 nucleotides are TGTGCCAGCAGCTCGGGACAGGGGGCATCGGTCTATGGCTACACCTTC. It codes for CASSSGQGASVYGYTF.

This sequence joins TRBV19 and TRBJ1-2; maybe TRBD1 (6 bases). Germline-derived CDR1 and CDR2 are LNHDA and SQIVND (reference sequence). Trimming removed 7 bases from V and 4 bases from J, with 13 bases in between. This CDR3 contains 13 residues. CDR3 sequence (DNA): TGTGCCAGTACCGTAGGGGGTGCCTATGGCTACACCTTC. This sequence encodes CASTVGGAYGYTF.

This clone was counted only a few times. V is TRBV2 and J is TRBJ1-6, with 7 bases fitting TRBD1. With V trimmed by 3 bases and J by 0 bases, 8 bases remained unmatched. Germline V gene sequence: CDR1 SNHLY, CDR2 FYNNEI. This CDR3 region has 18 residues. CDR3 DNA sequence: TGTGCCAGCAGTGAGGGCCCGGACAGGAGCTCCTATAATTCACCCCTCCACTTT. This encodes CASSEGPDRSSYNSPLHF.